This is a list of T cell receptor beta chains from one sample in a study of blood T cell repertoires in COVID-19. TCRdb's table, derived via immunoSEQ multiplex PCR, lists solely in-frame clones and lacks some. The sample includes hundreds of thousands of clones, roughly 89% seen only once; the top ten take about 1.7%. The sequenced material came from PBMCs or T cells enriched from blood (not recorded which). The receptors here all came from a woman aged 18-29 years with acute COVID-19. CDR3s include the opening cysteine and the closing phenylalanine or tryptophan. The D gene is left open where the match is weak. Expanded clones are given a class, and other clones once, few, many or no size at all.

j_call: TRBJ2-2
d_call: TRBD2
clone_size: -
v_call: TRBV7-9
cdr3_nt: TGTGCCAGCACCGAAGGGGGGCTAGCGGGAGCCGGCGACGGGGAGCTGTTTTTT
cdr3_aa: CASTEGGLAGAGDGELFF

j_call: TRBJ2-3
d_call: TRBD2
clone_size: -
v_call: TRBV5-1
cdr3_nt: TGCGCCAGCAGCCTTAGACTAGCGGGAGGCGTTAACACAGATACGCAGTATTTT
cdr3_aa: CASSLRLAGGVNTDTQYF

j_call: TRBJ2-3
d_call: TRBD2
clone_size: -
v_call: TRBV4-3
cdr3_nt: TGCGCCAGCAGCCAAGAGGCTAGCGGGGTTAGCACAGATACGCAGTATTTT
cdr3_aa: CASSQEASGVSTDTQYF

j_call: TRBJ1-2
d_call: -
clone_size: -
v_call: TRBV2
cdr3_nt: TGTGCCAGCAGTGTATACAGCTATGGCTACACCTTC
cdr3_aa: CASSVYSYGYTF

j_call: TRBJ1-6
d_call: TRBD1
clone_size: -
v_call: TRBV7-3
cdr3_nt: TGTGCCAGCAGCAAAGCAACAGGGGGAAACTATATAGATAATTCACCCCTCCACTTT
cdr3_aa: CASSKATGGNYIDNSPLHF

j_call: TRBJ2-7
d_call: TRBD2
clone_size: -
v_call: TRBV27
cdr3_nt: TGTGCCAGCAGTTTAAAGGGGACTACAACCTACGAGCAGTACTTC
cdr3_aa: CASSLKGTTTYEQYF

j_call: TRBJ2-5
d_call: -
clone_size: -
v_call: TRBV7-6
cdr3_nt: TGTGCCAGCAGCTTATACGGGGGGCGCGAGGAGACCCAGTACTTC
cdr3_aa: CASSLYGGREETQYF

j_call: TRBJ2-7
d_call: TRBD1
clone_size: -
v_call: TRBV5-4
cdr3_nt: TGTGCCAGCAGCTTGGACAGGGGCCCCTACGAGCAGTACTTC
cdr3_aa: CASSLDRGPYEQYF

j_call: TRBJ1-1
d_call: -
clone_size: -
v_call: TRBV11-2
cdr3_nt: TGTGCCAGCAGCCAGAGGGGGACGAATGCTTTCTTT
cdr3_aa: CASSQRGTNAFF

j_call: TRBJ2-1
d_call: -
clone_size: -
v_call: TRBV7-2
cdr3_nt: TGTGCCAGCAACAACGCGCGGGATGGGGCCTACAATGAGCAGTTCTTC
cdr3_aa: CASNNARDGAYNEQFF

j_call: TRBJ1-5
d_call: -
clone_size: -
v_call: TRBV2
cdr3_nt: TGTGCCAGCACGAGGACAAGTGCTTTTCAGCCCCAGCATTTT
cdr3_aa: CASTRTSAFQPQHF

j_call: TRBJ2-7
d_call: TRBD1
clone_size: -
v_call: TRBV11-3
cdr3_nt: TGTGCCAGCAGCCGGACAGGGGTCGGCGAGCAGTACTTC
cdr3_aa: CASSRTGVGEQYF

j_call: TRBJ1-1
d_call: TRBD1
clone_size: -
v_call: TRBV27
cdr3_nt: TGTGCCAGCAGTTTATACTCCGGGACAGGGGGGGAGAACACTGAAGCTTTCTTT
cdr3_aa: CASSLYSGTGGENTEAFF

j_call: TRBJ1-1
d_call: TRBD1
clone_size: few
v_call: TRBV29-1
cdr3_nt: TGCAGCGTTGAAGATTCGGTGACAGGGATGATAGGCACTGAAGCTTTCTTT
cdr3_aa: CSVEDSVTGMIGTEAFF

j_call: TRBJ2-5
d_call: TRBD1
clone_size: -
v_call: TRBV7-9
cdr3_nt: TGTGCCAGCAGCTTACAACAGGGGCCCCAAGAGACCCAGTACTTC
cdr3_aa: CASSLQQGPQETQYF

j_call: TRBJ2-3
d_call: -
clone_size: few
v_call: TRBV4-2
cdr3_nt: TGTGCCAGCAGCCCAATCACAGGGAACACAGATACGCAGTATTTT
cdr3_aa: CASSPITGNTDTQYF

j_call: TRBJ1-1
d_call: TRBD1
clone_size: -
v_call: TRBV6-2/TRBV6-3
cdr3_nt: TGTGCCAGCAGTTACTCGATGGGACAGGGGCACGGAACTGAAGCTTTCTTT
cdr3_aa: CASSYSMGQGHGTEAFF

j_call: TRBJ2-3
d_call: -
clone_size: few
v_call: TRBV10-1
cdr3_nt: TGCGCCAGCAGTGTAGGGCGGGACGCAGATACGCAGTATTTT
cdr3_aa: CASSVGRDADTQYF

j_call: TRBJ2-1
d_call: -
clone_size: -
v_call: TRBV5-1
cdr3_nt: TGCGCCAGCAGCGCGAACAATGAGCAGTTCTTC
cdr3_aa: CASSANNEQFF

j_call: TRBJ2-7
d_call: TRBD2
clone_size: -
v_call: TRBV27
cdr3_nt: TGTGCCAGCATTGTAGCGGGGCAAAACGGCTACGAGCAGTACTTC
cdr3_aa: CASIVAGQNGYEQYF